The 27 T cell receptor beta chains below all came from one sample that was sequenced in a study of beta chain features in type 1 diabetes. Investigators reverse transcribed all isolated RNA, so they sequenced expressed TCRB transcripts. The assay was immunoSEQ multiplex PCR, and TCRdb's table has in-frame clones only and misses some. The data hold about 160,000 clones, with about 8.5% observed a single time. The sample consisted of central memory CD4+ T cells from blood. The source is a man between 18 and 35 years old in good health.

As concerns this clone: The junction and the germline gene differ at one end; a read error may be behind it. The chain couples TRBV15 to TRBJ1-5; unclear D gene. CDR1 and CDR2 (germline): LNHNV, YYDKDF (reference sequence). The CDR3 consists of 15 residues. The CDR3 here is CATSRAGSGNLPQHF. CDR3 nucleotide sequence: TGTGCCACCAGCAGAGCCGGGAGTGGGAATCTGCCCCAGCATTTT.

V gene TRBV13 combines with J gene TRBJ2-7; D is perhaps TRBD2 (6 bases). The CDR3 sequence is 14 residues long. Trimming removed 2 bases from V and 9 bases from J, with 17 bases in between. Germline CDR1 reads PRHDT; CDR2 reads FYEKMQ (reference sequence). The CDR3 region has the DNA TGTGCCAGCAGCTTATACGGGACCGGGGGTAGGCAGTACTTC. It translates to CASSLYGTGGRQYF.

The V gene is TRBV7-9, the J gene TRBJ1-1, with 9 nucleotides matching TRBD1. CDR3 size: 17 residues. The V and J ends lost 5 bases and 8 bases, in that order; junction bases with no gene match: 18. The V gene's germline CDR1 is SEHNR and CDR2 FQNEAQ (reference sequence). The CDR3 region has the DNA TGTGCCAGCAGCGAACGGACAGGGGCGATAATACAGACCGAAGCTTTCTTT. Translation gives CASSERTGAIIQTEAFF. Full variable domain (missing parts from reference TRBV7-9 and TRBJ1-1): DTGVSQNPRHKITKRGQNVTFRCDPISEHNRLYWYRQTLGQGPEFLTYFQNEAQLEKSRLLSDRFSAERPKGSFSTLEIQRTEQGDSAMYLCASSERTGAIIQTEAFFGQGTRLTVV.

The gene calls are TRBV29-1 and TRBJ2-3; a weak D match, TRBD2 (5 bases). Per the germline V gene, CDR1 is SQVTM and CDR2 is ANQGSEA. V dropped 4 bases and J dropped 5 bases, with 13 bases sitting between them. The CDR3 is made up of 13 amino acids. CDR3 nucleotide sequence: TGCAGCGTTGGTCCCCAGAGGGAAGATACGCAGTATTTT. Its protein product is CSVGPQREDTQYF.

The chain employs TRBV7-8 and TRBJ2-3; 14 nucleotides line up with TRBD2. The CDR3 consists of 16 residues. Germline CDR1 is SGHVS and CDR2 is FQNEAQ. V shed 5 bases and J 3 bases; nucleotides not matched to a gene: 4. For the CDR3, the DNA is TGTGCCAGCAGCCCCCGGACTAGCGGGGGGACAGATACGCAGTATTTT. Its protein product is CASSPRTSGGTDTQYF.

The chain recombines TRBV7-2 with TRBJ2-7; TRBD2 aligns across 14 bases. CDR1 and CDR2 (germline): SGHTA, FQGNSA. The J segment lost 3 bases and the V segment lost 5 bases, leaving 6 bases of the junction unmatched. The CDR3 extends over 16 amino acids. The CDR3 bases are TGTGCCAGCAGCGAGGGACTAGCGGGAGAGGGCTACGAGCAGTACTTC. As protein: CASSEGLAGEGYEQYF.

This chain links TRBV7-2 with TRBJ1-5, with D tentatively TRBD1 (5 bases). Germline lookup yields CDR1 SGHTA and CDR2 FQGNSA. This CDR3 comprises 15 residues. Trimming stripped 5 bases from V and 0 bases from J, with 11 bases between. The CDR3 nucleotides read TGTGCCAGCAGCCCGGGGGTAGGTAGCAATCAGCCCCAGCATTTT. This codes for CASSPGVGSNQPQHF.

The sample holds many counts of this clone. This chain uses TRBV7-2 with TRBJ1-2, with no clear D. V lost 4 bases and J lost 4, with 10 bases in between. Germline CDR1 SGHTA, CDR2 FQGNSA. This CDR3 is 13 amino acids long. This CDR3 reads CASSYTAVYGYTF. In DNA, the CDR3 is TGTGCCAGCAGCTACACAGCAGTCTATGGCTACACCTTC.

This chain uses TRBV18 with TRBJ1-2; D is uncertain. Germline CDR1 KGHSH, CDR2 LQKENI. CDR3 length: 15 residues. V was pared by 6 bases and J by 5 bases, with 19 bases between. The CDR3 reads CASSEYSDFSYGYTF. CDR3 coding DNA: TGTGCCAGCTCCGAATATTCGGACTTTTCTTATGGCTACACCTTC.

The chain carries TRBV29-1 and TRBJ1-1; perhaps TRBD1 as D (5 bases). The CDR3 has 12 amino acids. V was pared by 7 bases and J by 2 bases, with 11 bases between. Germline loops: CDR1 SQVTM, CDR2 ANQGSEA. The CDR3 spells CSGAGHNTEAFF. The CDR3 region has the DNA TGCAGCGGGGCCGGACACAACACTGAAGCTTTCTTT.

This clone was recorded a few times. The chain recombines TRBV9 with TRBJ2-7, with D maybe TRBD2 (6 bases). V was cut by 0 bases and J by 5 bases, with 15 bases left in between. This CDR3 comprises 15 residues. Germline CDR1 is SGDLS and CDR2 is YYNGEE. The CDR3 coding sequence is TGTGCCAGCAGCGTAGATTGGAGGGAAGTAGACGAGCAGTACTTC. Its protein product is CASSVDWREVDEQYF.

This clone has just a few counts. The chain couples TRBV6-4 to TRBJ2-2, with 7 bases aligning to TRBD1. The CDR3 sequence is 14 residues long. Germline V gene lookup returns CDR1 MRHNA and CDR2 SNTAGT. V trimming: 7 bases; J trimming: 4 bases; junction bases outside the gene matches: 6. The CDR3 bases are TGTGCCAGCAAGTGGGGACAGATCACCGGGGAGCTGTTTTTT. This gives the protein CASKWGQITGELFF.

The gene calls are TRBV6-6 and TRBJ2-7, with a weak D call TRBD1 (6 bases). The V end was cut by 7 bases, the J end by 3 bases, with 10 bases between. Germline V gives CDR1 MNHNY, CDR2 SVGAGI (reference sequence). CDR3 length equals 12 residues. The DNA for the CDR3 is TGTGCCAGCAACAACAGGGACTACGAGCAGTACTTC. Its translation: CASNNRDYEQYF.

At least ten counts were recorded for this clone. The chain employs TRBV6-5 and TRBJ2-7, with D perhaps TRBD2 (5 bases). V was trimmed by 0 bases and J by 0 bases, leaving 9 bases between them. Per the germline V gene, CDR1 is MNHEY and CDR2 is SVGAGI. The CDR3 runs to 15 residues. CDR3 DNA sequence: TGTGCCAGCAGTTACTCGAGCGGAGACTCCTACGAGCAGTACTTC. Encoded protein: CASSYSSGDSYEQYF.

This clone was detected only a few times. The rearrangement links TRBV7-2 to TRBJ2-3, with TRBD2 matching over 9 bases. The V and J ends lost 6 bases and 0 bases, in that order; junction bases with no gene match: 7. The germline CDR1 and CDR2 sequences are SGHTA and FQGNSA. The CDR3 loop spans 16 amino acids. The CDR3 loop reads CASRVGLASSTDTQYF. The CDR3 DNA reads TGTGCCAGCAGAGTGGGACTAGCTTCTAGCACAGATACGCAGTATTTT.

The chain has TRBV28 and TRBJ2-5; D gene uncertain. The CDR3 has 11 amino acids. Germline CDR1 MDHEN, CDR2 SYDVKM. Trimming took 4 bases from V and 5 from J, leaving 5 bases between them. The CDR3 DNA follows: TGTGCCAGCAGTTCGAGGGAGACCCAGTACTTC. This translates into CASSSRETQYF. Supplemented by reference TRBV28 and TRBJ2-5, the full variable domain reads DVKVTQSSRYLVKRTGEKVFLECVQDMDHENMFWYRQDPGLGLRLIYFSYDVKMKEKGDIPEGYSVSREKKERFSLILESASTNQTSMYLCASSSRETQYFGPGTRLLVL.

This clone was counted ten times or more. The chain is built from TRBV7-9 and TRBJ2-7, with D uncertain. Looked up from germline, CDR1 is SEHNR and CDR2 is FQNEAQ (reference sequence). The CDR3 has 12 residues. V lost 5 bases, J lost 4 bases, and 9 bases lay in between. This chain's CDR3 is CASSRQEYEQYF. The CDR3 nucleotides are TGTGCCAGCAGCAGACAAGAATACGAGCAGTACTTC. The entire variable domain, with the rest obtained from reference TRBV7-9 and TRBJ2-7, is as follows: DTGVSQNPRHKITKRGQNVTFRCDPISEHNRLYWYRQTLGQGPEFLTYFQNEAQLEKSRLLSDRFSAERPKGSFSTLEIQRTEQGDSAMYLCASSRQEYEQYFGPGTRLTVT.

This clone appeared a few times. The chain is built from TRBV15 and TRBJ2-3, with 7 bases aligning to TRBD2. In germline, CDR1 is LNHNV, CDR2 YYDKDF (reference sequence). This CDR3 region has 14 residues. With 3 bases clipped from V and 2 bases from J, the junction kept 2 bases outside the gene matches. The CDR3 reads CATSRGGFTDTQYF. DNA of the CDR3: TGTGCCACCAGCAGGGGGGGGTTCACAGATACGCAGTATTTT.

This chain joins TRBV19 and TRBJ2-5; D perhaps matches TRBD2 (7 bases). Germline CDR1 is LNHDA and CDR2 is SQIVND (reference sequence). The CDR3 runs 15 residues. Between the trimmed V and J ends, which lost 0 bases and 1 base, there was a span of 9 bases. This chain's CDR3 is CASSIDRGAQETQYF. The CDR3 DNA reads TGTGCCAGTAGTATAGATCGGGGGGCCCAAGAGACCCAGTACTTC.

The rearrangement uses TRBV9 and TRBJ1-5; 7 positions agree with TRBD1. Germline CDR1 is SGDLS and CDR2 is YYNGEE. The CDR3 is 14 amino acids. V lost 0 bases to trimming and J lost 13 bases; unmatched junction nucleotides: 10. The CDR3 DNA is TGTGCCAGCAGCGTAGCGTTACAGGGGACAGAACAGCATTTT. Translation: CASSVALQGTEQHF.

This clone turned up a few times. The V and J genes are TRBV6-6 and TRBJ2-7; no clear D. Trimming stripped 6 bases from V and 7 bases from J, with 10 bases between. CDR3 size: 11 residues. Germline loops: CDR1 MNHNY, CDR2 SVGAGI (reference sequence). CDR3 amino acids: CASSTPQEQYF. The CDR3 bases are TGTGCCAGCAGCACCCCGCAGGAGCAGTACTTC.

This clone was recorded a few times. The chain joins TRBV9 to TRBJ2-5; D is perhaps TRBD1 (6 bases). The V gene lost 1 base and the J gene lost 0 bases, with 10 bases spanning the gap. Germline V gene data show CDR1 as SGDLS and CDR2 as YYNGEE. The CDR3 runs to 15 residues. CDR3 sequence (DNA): TGTGCCAGCAGCGTAAACGGACAGTACCAAGAGACCCAGTACTTC. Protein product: CASSVNGQYQETQYF.

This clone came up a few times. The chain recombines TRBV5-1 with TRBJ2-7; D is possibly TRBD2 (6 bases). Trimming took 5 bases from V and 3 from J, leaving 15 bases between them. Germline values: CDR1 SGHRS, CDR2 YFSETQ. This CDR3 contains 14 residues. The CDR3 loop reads CASSPGGTHYEQYF. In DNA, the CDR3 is TGCGCCAGCAGTCCAGGTGGGACTCACTACGAGCAGTACTTC.

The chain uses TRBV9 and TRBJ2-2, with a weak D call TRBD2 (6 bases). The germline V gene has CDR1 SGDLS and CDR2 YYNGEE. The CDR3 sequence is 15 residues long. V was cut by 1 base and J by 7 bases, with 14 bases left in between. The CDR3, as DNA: TGTGCCAGCAGCGTAACGGCGGGGTTGGGCGGGGAGCTGTTTTTT. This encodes CASSVTAGLGGELFF.

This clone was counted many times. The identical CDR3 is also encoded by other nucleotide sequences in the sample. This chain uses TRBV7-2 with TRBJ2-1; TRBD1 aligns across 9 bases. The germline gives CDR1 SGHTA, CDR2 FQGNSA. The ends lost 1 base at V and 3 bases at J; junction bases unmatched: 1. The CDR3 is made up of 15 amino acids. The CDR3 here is CASSLEGQGYNEQFF. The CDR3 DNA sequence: TGTGCCAGCAGCTTAGAGGGACAGGGCTACAATGAGCAGTTCTTC.

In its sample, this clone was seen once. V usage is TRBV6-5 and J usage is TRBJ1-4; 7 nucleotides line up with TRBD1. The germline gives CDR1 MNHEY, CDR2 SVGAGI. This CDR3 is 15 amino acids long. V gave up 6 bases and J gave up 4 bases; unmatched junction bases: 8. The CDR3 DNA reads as TGTGCCAGCAGAAAGAGGGGGCTGGATAATGAAAAACTGTTTTTT. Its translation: CASRKRGLDNEKLFF.

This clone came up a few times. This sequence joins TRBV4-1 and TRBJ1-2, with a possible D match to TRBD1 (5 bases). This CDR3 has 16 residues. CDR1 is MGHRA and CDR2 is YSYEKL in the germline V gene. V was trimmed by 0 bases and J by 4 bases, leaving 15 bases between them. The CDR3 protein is CASSQDAQGHAYGYTF. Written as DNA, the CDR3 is TGCGCCAGCAGCCAAGATGCCCAGGGTCACGCCTATGGCTACACCTTC.